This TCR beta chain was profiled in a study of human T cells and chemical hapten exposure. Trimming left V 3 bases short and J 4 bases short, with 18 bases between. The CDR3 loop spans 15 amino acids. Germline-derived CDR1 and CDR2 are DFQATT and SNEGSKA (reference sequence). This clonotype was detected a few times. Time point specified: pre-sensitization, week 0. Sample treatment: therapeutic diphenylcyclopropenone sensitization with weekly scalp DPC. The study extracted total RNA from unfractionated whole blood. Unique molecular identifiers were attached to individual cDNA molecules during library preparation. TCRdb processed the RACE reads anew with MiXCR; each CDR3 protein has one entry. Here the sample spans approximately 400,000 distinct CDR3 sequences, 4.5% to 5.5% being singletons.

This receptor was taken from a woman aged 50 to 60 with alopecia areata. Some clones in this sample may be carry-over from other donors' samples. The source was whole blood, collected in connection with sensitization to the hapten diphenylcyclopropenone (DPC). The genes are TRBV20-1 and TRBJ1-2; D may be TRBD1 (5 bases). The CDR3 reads CSAREGRRFGYGYTF. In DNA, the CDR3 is TGCAGTGCTAGGGAGGGGCGCCGCTTTGGCTATGGCTACACCTTC.